This TCR beta chain came from a study of shared clonotypes between healthy human individuals. Assay used: immunoSEQ multiplex PCR; TCRdb lists only in-frame clones, some missing. The table records 600,000 to 750,000 clones, more than 70% of them present only once. This CDR3 region has 13 residues. Trimming took 2 bases from V and 8 from J, leaving 10 bases between them. Germline loops: CDR1 SGHVS, CDR2 FQNEAQ. This clonotype was sampled from a woman in her 30s in good health. The chain links TRBV7-8 to TRBJ1-3; tentative D call: TRBD1 (5 bases). Sequencing was carried out using memory CD4+ T cells sorted from blood. The subset: CD45RA-negative fraction. The DNA of the CDR3 is TGTGCCAGCAGCTTACGGGGGTCGGACACCATATATTTT. As protein: CASSLRGSDTIYF. Based on the CDR3 plus reference TRBV7-8 and TRBJ1-3, the full variable domain is GAGVSQSPRYKVAKRGQDVALRCDPISGHVSLFWYQQALGQGPEFLTYFQNEAQLDKSGLPSDRFFAERPEGSVSTLKIQRTQQEDSAVYLCASSLRGSDTIYFGEGSWLTVV.